The 20 T cell receptor beta chains listed next were all sequenced from one sample in a study of identical twins. TCRdb called the 5' RACE reads again in MiXCR, with one record for every CDR3 protein. The repertoire holds around 1.7 million distinct CDR3 sequences, with around 29% as singletons. Sequencing was performed on cord blood. These receptors were collected from a newborn girl in good health.

The rearrangement uses TRBV10-1 and TRBJ2-3; D is uncertain. The CDR3 runs to 12 residues. The V gene lost 7 bases and the J gene lost 5 bases, with 10 bases spanning the gap. Germline values: CDR1 WNHNN, CDR2 SYGVQD (reference sequence). The CDR3 is CASTADGDTQYF. CDR3 coding DNA: TGCGCCAGCACTGCTGACGGAGATACGCAGTATTTT.

There are a few counts of this clonotype. J is TRBJ2-5 and V is TRBV20-1, with D possibly TRBD1 on 6 matching bases. The germline V gene encodes CDR1 DFQATT and CDR2 SNEGSKA (reference sequence). V lost 2 bases to trimming and J lost 3 bases, with 16 bases between them. There are 15 residues in the CDR3. Here the CDR3 DNA reads TGCAGTGCTAGAACCTATAGACAGGCCAAAGAGACCCAGTACTTC. This gives the protein CSARTYRQAKETQYF.

This clonotype occurred a few times. This chain connects TRBV6-1 to TRBJ1-5; a possible D gene is TRBD1 (6 bases). Looked up from germline, CDR1 is MNHNS and CDR2 is SASEGT. Trimming shortened V by 5 bases and J by 5 bases, and 13 bases separated the two germline ends. The CDR3 runs to 14 residues. CDR3 bases: TGTGCCAGCAGTCCAGGGGTCCTCGATCAGCCCCAGCATTTT. Translating gives CASSPGVLDQPQHF.

The chain has TRBV5-7 and TRBJ1-2, with D possibly TRBD1 on 6 matching bases. TRBV5-7 is an open reading frame, and its role is uncertain. V gave up 6 bases and J gave up 4 bases, with 19 bases separating them. The CDR3 runs to 15 residues. For the CDR3, the DNA is TGTGCCAGCACCTTTCTCCTACAGGGTGCCTATGGCTACACCTTC. Amino acids: CASTFLLQGAYGYTF.

The chain recombines TRBV20-1 with TRBJ2-2; D is possibly TRBD1 (5 bases). CDR1 DFQATT and CDR2 SNEGSKA come from the germline V gene (reference sequence). V was trimmed by 6 bases and J by 0 bases, leaving 14 bases between them. The CDR3 length is 15 residues. The CDR3 is CSARIQATNTGELFF. CDR3 DNA: TGCAGTGCAAGAATACAGGCTACGAACACCGGGGAGCTGTTTTTT.

This chain uses TRBV5-1 with TRBJ2-5; the D gene is possibly TRBD2 (5 bases). The CDR3 consists of 13 residues. The V end was cut by 5 bases, the J end by 4 bases, with 12 bases between. The germline gives CDR1 SGHRS, CDR2 YFSETQ. The CDR3 spells CASRPTGLETQYF. In DNA form, the CDR3 reads TGCGCCAGCAGACCTACGGGGTTAGAGACCCAGTACTTC.

CDR3 sequence reads: CASNQEGGGLYNEQFF. CDR3 in DNA: TGTGCCAGCAACCAAGAGGGGGGGGGTCTGTACAATGAGCAGTTCTTC. This chain links TRBV12-3 or TRBV12-4 with TRBJ2-1; the D gene is possibly TRBD2 (7 bases). V shed 7 bases and J shed 4 bases, with 20 bases lying between them. CDR3 length: 16 amino acids.

This clonotype was counted only a few times. The chain employs TRBV5-6 and TRBJ2-4; maybe TRBD1 (5 bases). Matching the DNA end better, TRBJ2-7 makes the J call doubtful. CDR3 length: 12 amino acids. Germline CDR1 is SGHDT and CDR2 is YYEEEE. CDR3 nucleotide sequence: TGTGCCAGCAGCTTCAGGGAAAACGAGCAGTACTTC. Translated: CASSFRENEQYF.

This clonotype has a handful of counts. V gene TRBV5-1 combines with J gene TRBJ2-1; a possible D gene is TRBD1 (5 bases). TRBJ2-7 matches the DNA end more closely, so the J call is doubtful. Germline CDR1 SGHRS, CDR2 YFSETQ. CDR3 length: 13 amino acids. The CDR3 region is CASSWKGHNEQYF. The CDR3 DNA sequence: TGCGCCAGCAGTTGGAAGGGGCACAATGAGCAGTACTTC.

The V gene is TRBV29-1, the J gene TRBJ2-7; D could derive from TRBD1 or TRBD2 (6 bases each). V was cut by 7 bases and J by 3 bases, with 10 bases left in between. This CDR3 has 11 amino acids. Germline V gene data show CDR1 as SQVTM and CDR2 as ANQGSEA. CDR3 region: CSAKGGYEQYF. CDR3 DNA sequence: TGCAGCGCCAAGGGGGGCTACGAGCAGTACTTC.

This clonotype was observed a few times. The V call is TRBV7-2, the J call TRBJ2-3, with D possibly TRBD2 on 6 matching bases. The CDR3 has 16 amino acids. Germline V lookup: CDR1 SGHTA, CDR2 FQGNSA. Trimming took 3 bases from V and 4 from J, leaving 17 bases between them. CDR3 in amino acids: CASSLGARLEADTQYF. CDR3 nucleotides: TGTGCCAGCAGCTTGGGAGCCCGACTAGAAGCAGATACGCAGTATTTT.

J is TRBJ2-1 and V is TRBV29-1, with 10 positions matching TRBD2. CDR3 size: 15 residues. After removal of 1 base from V and 8 bases from J, the junction contained 8 bases not matched to a gene. The germline gives CDR1 SQVTM, CDR2 ANQGSEA. CDR3 sequence: CSVEGPAGGADEQFF. CDR3 nucleotide sequence: TGCAGCGTTGAAGGACCAGCGGGGGGGGCGGATGAGCAGTTCTTC.

V and J are TRBV9 and TRBJ1-2, with D perhaps matching TRBD1 (6 bases). Germline V CDR1 and CDR2: SGDLS, YYNGEE. The CDR3 totals 15 residues. V lost 1 base, J lost 5 bases, and 15 bases lay in between. The DNA of the CDR3 is TGTGCCAGCAGCGTATGGGAGGACAGACCTTATGGCTACACCTTC. Protein: CASSVWEDRPYGYTF.

CDR3 loop: CATSARGGRASRGAFNEQYF. CDR3 nucleotides: TGTGCCACCAGTGCCCGGGGGGGACGTGCGTCTCGGGGAGCCTTTAATGAGCAGTACTTC. The chain links TRBV24-1 to TRBJ2-7, with 8 bases aligning to TRBD2. The germline V gene encodes CDR1 KGHDR and CDR2 SFDVKD. The CDR3 has 20 residues. V shed 5 bases and J 7 bases; nucleotides not matched to a gene: 27.

The sample holds a few counts of this clonotype. The chain carries TRBV20-1 and TRBJ1-1; D call uncertain. Germline lookup yields CDR1 DFQATT and CDR2 SNEGSKA (reference sequence). The V and J ends lost 6 bases and 8 bases respectively, with 16 bases between them. CDR3 length equals 12 residues. CDR3 nucleotide sequence: TGCAGTGCCCTAACGGGGTCGGGAGAAGCTTTCTTT. This translates into CSALTGSGEAFF.

This clonotype showed up just a few times. The gene calls are TRBV28 and TRBJ1-6; tentative D call: TRBD1 (6 bases). Germline assignment: CDR1 MDHEN and CDR2 SYDVKM. Trimming removed 2 bases at V and 18 bases at J, with 11 bases between. The CDR3 has 11 residues. The CDR3 nucleotides are TGTGCCAGCAGTTTAAGGGGGGTCTGCCACTTT. The encoded protein is CASSLRGVCHF.

The V gene is TRBV7-6, the J gene TRBJ2-3; 7 nucleotides align to TRBD2. Germline trimming cut 4 bases from V and 7 bases from J; bases unmatched to any gene: 11. Germline V gene data show CDR1 as SGHVS and CDR2 as FNYEAQ. CDR3 length: 15 amino acids. The CDR3 sequence: CASSSSGISPHTQYF. CDR3 bases: TGTGCCAGCAGCTCCAGCGGGATCTCACCGCATACGCAGTATTTT.

This clonotype occurred a few times. The gene calls are TRBV6-5 and TRBJ1-2; D is unresolved. The CDR3 extends over 16 amino acids. V lost 0 bases and J lost 2, with 13 bases in between. CDR1 is MNHEY and CDR2 is SVGAGI in the germline V gene. The CDR3 DNA is TGTGCCAGCAGTTACTCGATTTTAGCGGGGAACTATGGCTACACCTTC. Encoded protein: CASSYSILAGNYGYTF.

This clonotype was detected ten times or more. The chain links TRBV4-2 to TRBJ1-2; TRBD1 is a possible D gene (6 bases). Germline assignment: CDR1 LGHNA and CDR2 YNFKEQ. This CDR3 spans 15 amino acids. Trimming removed 3 bases at V and 0 bases at J, with 11 bases between. The CDR3, as DNA: TGTGCCAGCAGCCATCTGAACAGGGCTAACTATGGCTACACCTTC. Its translation: CASSHLNRANYGYTF.

This clonotype has a handful of counts. V is TRBV20-1 and J is TRBJ2-1, with 7 bases matching TRBD2. CDR1 DFQATT and CDR2 SNEGSKA come from the germline V gene (reference sequence). V lost 4 bases and J lost 2; bases outside the gene matches: 5. CDR3 length: 14 residues. The chain's CDR3 is CSAKEGGPYNEQFF. DNA for the CDR3: TGCAGTGCTAAGGAGGGAGGGCCCTACAATGAGCAGTTCTTC.